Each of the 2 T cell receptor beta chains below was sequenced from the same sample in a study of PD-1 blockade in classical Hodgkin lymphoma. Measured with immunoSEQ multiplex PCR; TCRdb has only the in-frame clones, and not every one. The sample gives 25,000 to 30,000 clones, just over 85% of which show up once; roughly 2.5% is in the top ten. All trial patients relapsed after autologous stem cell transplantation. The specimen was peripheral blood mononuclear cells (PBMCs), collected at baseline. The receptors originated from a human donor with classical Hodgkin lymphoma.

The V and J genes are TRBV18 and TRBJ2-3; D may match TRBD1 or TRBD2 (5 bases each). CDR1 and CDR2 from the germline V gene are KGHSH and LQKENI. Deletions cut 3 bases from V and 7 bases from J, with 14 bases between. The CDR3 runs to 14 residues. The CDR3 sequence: CASSPPAGANTQYF. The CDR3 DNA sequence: TGTGCCAGCTCACCCCCCGCCGGGGCCAATACGCAGTATTTT.

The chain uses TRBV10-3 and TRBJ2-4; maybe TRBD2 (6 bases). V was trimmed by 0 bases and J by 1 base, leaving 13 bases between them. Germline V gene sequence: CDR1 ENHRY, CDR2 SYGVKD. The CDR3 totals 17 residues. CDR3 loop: CAISESYGGMAKNIQYF. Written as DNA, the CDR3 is TGTGCCATCAGTGAGTCTTATGGGGGGATGGCCAAAAACATTCAGTACTTC.